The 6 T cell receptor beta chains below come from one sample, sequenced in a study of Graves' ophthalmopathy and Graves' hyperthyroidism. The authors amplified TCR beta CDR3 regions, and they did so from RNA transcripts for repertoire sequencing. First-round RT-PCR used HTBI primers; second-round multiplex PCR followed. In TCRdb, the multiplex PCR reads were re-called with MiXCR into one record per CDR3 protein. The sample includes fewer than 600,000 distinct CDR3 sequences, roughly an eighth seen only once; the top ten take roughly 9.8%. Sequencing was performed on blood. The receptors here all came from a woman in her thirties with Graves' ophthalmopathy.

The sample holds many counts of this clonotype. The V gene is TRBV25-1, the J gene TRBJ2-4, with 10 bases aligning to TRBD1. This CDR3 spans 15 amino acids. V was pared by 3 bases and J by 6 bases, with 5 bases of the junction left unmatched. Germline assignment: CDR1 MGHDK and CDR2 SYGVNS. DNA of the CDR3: TGTGCCAGCAGTGAGACAGGGGGCAATGGAAACATTCAGTACTTC. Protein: CASSETGGNGNIQYF.

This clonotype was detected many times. CDR3: CASSGSQPQHF. DNA of the CDR3: TGTGCCAGCAGTGGAAGTCAGCCCCAGCATTTT. The chain combines TRBV6-1 with TRBJ1-5, with D hard to call. This CDR3 spans 11 amino acids. Germline CDR1 reads MNHNS; CDR2 reads SASEGT. Trimming pared 4 bases from V and 6 bases from J, leaving 4 bases between.

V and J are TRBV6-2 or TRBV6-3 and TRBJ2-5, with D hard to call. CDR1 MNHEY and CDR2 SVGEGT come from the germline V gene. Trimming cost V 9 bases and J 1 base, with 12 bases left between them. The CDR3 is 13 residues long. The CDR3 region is CASSMQTQETQYF. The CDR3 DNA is TGTGCCAGTAGTATGCAGACCCAAGAGACCCAGTACTTC.

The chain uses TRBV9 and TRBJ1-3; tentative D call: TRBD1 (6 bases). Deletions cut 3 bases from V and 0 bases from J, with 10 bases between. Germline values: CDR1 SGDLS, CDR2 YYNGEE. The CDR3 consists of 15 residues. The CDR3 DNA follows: TGTGCCAGCAGCGCGACAGGTAGCTCTGGAAACACCATATATTTT. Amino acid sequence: CASSATGSSGNTIYF.

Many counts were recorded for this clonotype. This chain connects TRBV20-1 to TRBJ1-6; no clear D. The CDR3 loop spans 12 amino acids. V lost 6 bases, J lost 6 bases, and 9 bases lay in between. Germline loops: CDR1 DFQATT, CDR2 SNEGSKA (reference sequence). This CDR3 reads CSATDFNSPLHF. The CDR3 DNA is TGCAGTGCAACAGACTTTAATTCACCCCTCCACTTT.

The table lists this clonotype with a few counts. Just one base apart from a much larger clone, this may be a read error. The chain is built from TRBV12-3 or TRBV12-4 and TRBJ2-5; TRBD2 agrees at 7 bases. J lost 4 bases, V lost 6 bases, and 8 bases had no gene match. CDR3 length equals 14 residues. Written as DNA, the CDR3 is TGTGCCAGCAGGCGCGGGGGACCTACAGAGACCCAGTACTTC. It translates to CASRRGGPTETQYF.